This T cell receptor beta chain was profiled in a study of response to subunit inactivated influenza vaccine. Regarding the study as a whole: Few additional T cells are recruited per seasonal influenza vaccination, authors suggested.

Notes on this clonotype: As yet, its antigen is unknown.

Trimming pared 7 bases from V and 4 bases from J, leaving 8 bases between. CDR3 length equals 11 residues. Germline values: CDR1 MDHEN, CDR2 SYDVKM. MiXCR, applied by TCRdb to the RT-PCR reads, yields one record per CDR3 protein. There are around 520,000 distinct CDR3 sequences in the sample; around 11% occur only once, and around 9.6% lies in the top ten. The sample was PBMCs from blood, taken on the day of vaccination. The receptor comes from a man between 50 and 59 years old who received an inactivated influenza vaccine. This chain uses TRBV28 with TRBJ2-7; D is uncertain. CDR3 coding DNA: TGTGCCAGCAACCGGGCGTACGAGCAGTACTTC. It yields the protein CASNRAYEQYF.